This T cell receptor beta chain was recorded in a study of blood T cells in healthy people across ages. Study observations and caveats: Diversity was higher, and naive CD4+ cells more numerous, in long-lived donors than in aged donors. CMV status of donors was not determined, possibly confounding expanded clonotype changes.

V lost 8 bases to trimming and J lost 5 bases, with 15 bases between them. This CDR3 is 13 amino acids long. The germline CDR1 and CDR2 sequences are SGHTA and FQGNSA. Using a J-beta primer mix together with a sample-barcoded 5' primer, a second PCR was run for roughly 7 to 12 cycles. Through a template-switch adaptor with 12 random nucleotides, each cDNA molecule received a tag. MiXCR, applied by TCRdb to the 5' RACE reads, yields one record per CDR3 protein. There are around 1,900,000 distinct CDR3 sequences in the sample; about 39% occur only once, and 20% to 25% lies in the top ten. Of note for this clonotype: Its antigen is not identified.

The source material was blood. This receptor was identified in a human donor in good health. The chain uses TRBV7-2 and TRBJ2-5; maybe TRBD2 (6 bases). This CDR3 reads CASRTAGGETQYF. CDR3 sequence (DNA): TGTGCCAGCCGGACGGCTGGAGGGGAGACCCAGTACTTC. Full variable domain (outside the CDR3, taken from reference TRBV7-2 and TRBJ2-5): GAGVSQSPSNKVTEKGKDVELRCDPISGHTALYWYRQSLGQGLEFLIYFQGNSAPDKSGLPSDRFSAERTGGSVSTLTIQRTQQEDSAVYLCASRTAGGETQYFGPGTRLLVL.